Shown below are 28 T cell receptor beta chains from a single sample sequenced in a study of OX40 agonist ivuxolimab in advanced cancers. TCRdb's table, derived via immunoSEQ multiplex PCR, lists solely in-frame clones and lacks some. This table holds around 26,000 clones, about 70% found once. The sequencing used CD4+ or CD8+ T cells sorted from blood, collected in a trial of the OX40 agonist ivuxolimab. The receptors were gathered from an adult with an advanced solid tumor such as melanoma, head and neck, liver or kidney cancer.

This clone was counted between two and nine times. This sequence joins TRBV19 and TRBJ2-3; TRBD2 might be the D (6 bases). The V end lost 10 bases, the J end lost 5 bases, and 19 bases lay between the germline ends. The CDR3 has 14 amino acids. From germline, CDR1 is LNHDA and CDR2 SQIVND (reference sequence). CDR3 loop: CATSAGLRGDTQYF. The CDR3 DNA sequence: TGTGCCACTAGCGCGGGGTTGAGGGGAGATACGCAGTATTTT.

The chain carries TRBV19 and TRBJ1-3; D call uncertain. In germline, CDR1 is LNHDA, CDR2 SQIVND (reference sequence). The CDR3 length is 15 residues. Deletions cut 10 bases from V and 0 bases from J, with 16 bases between. The CDR3 sequence is CATTIPGNSGNTIYF. The CDR3 region has the DNA TGTGCCACCACTATACCTGGAAACTCTGGAAACACCATATATTTT.

CDR3 in DNA: TGCAGCGTGGGGGATGGGAGCATGGCTAAGTACGAGCAGTACTTC. Protein sequence: CSVGDGSMAKYEQYF. This chain joins TRBV29-1 and TRBJ2-7; D is possibly TRBD1 or TRBD2 (5 bases each). There are 15 residues in the CDR3. Trimming cost V 6 bases and J 4 bases, with 22 bases left between them. CDR1 is SQVTM, CDR2 ANQGSEA, per germline.

This chain uses TRBV19 with TRBJ1-5; D gene unclear. This CDR3 has 12 residues. Trimming removed 7 bases from V and 3 bases from J, with 7 bases in between. Germline V gene data show CDR1 as LNHDA and CDR2 as SQIVND (reference sequence). Here the CDR3 reads CASTILNQPQHF. CDR3 DNA: TGTGCCAGTACGATCCTCAATCAGCCCCAGCATTTT.

The chain is built from TRBV5-6 and TRBJ2-5; 8 nucleotides match TRBD1. CDR1 SGHDT and CDR2 YYEEEE come from the germline V gene. CDR3 length equals 15 residues. The trim removed 3 bases at V and 2 bases at J, leaving 6 bases unmatched. The CDR3 nucleotides are TGTGCCAGCAGCTCCCCAGGGGGCCGTCAAGAGACCCAGTACTTC. Protein: CASSSPGGRQETQYF. The variable domain in full, completed from reference TRBV5-6 and TRBJ2-5, reads DAGVTQSPTHLIKTRGQQVTLRCSPKSGHDTVSWYQQALGQGPQFIFQYYEEEERQRGNFPDRFSGHQFPNYSSELNVNALLLGDSALYLCASSSPGGRQETQYFGPGTRLLVL.

The chain has TRBV5-1 and TRBJ1-1, with TRBD1 matching over 9 bases. CDR1 SGHRS and CDR2 YFSETQ come from the germline V gene. The CDR3 has 15 amino acids. The junction had 5 bases not matched to a gene; V was cut back by 2 bases and J by 3 bases. In DNA, the CDR3 is TGCGCCAGCAGCTTACAGGGGGCGCAGGACACTGAAGCTTTCTTT. It yields the protein CASSLQGAQDTEAFF.

The chain uses TRBV5-4 and TRBJ1-2; D gene ambiguous. The V gene's germline CDR1 is SGHNT and CDR2 YYREEE (reference sequence). The V end was cut by 0 bases, the J end by 12 bases, with 15 bases between. The CDR3 covers 13 residues. CDR3 loop: CASSLGGGTADTF. The CDR3 nucleotides read TGTGCCAGCAGCTTGGGAGGTGGAACGGCGGACACCTTC.

Written as DNA, the CDR3 is TGCGCCAGCACCGACAGTTTCTACGAGCAGTACTTC. This gives the protein CASTDSFYEQYF. The gene calls are TRBV5-1 and TRBJ2-7, with TRBD1 as a possible D gene (5 bases). The CDR3 consists of 12 residues. V shed 6 bases and J shed 3 bases, with 10 bases lying between them. CDR1 is SGHRS and CDR2 is YFSETQ in the germline V gene.

This clone was seen more than once but under ten times. The gene calls are TRBV4-1 and TRBJ2-1, with 11 bases matching TRBD2. From germline, CDR1 is MGHRA and CDR2 YSYEKL. The CDR3 runs to 16 residues. J lost 6 bases, V lost 2 bases, and 6 bases had no gene match. Here the CDR3 DNA reads TGCGCCAGCAGCCAACTTAGCGGGGGGGCTGGCAATGAGCAGTTCTTC. Protein: CASSQLSGGAGNEQFF.

The chain has TRBV6-1 and TRBJ2-1; 9 bases match TRBD2. V dropped 11 bases and J dropped 5; count of bases not matched to a gene: 13. CDR3 length: 15 amino acids. The germline V gene encodes CDR1 MNHNS and CDR2 SASEGT. The CDR3 coding sequence is TGTGCCGGGATGACCGGGACTAGCAGAAACAATGAGCAGTTCTTC. Translated: CAGMTGTSRNNEQFF.

V is TRBV7-9 and J is TRBJ2-7, with D possibly matching TRBD2 (6 bases). This CDR3 comprises 15 residues. Germline V CDR1 and CDR2: SEHNR, FQNEAQ (reference sequence). Trimming took 3 bases from V and 9 from J, leaving 21 bases between them. The CDR3 DNA is TGTGCCAGCAGCTTGGCGGAGGGGCCGGGGAGAGGGCAGTACTTC. Its translation is CASSLAEGPGRGQYF.

The CDR3 coding sequence is TGTGCCAGCAGCTTGGGACAGATTGTGTATGGCTACACCTTC. Its translation is CASSLGQIVYGYTF. The chain combines TRBV5-6 with TRBJ1-2; tentative D call: TRBD1 (5 bases). V lost 0 bases, J lost 5 bases, and 11 bases lay in between. Germline V CDR1 and CDR2: SGHDT, YYEEEE. The CDR3 runs to 14 residues. The variable domain in full, with the rest retrieved from reference TRBV5-6 and TRBJ1-2, is DAGVTQSPTHLIKTRGQQVTLRCSPKSGHDTVSWYQQALGQGPQFIFQYYEEEERQRGNFPDRFSGHQFPNYSSELNVNALLLGDSALYLCASSLGQIVYGYTFGSGTRLTVV.

This clone was detected a few times. This chain links TRBV27 with TRBJ1-6; no reliable D call. The CDR3 extends over 12 amino acids. The V end was cut by 6 bases, the J end by 10 bases, with 10 bases between. In germline, CDR1 is MNHEY, CDR2 SMNVEV (reference sequence). In DNA form, the CDR3 reads TGTGCCAGCAGCTTCCTGAAATCACCCCTCCACTTT. This translates into CASSFLKSPLHF.

J is TRBJ2-7 and V is TRBV6-5, with D uncertain. The V end was cut by 6 bases, the J end by 4 bases, with 7 bases between. The CDR3 is 11 residues long. The germline gives CDR1 MNHEY, CDR2 SVGAGI. Written as DNA, the CDR3 is TGTGCCAGCAGGAGAGAGTACGAGCAGTACTTC. Translation gives CASRREYEQYF.

The chain combines TRBV5-5 with TRBJ2-7; the D is unclear. Trimming pared 0 bases from V and 0 bases from J, leaving 10 bases between. The CDR3 runs to 15 residues. The germline V gene has CDR1 SGHKS and CDR2 YYEKEE (reference sequence). This chain's CDR3 is CASSLVDLSSYEQYF. In nucleotides, the CDR3 is TGTGCCAGCAGCTTGGTCGATCTTAGCTCCTACGAGCAGTACTTC.

This clone appeared a few times. This chain links TRBV5-4 with TRBJ2-5; perhaps TRBD2 as D (5 bases). Germline CDR1 reads SGHNT; CDR2 reads YYREEE (reference sequence). This CDR3 spans 17 amino acids. V was clipped by 0 bases and J by 4 bases, with 19 bases between them. In nucleotides, the CDR3 is TGTGCCAGCAGCTTGGCCGCGTCAGGTAGAGGGTTAGAGACCCAGTACTTC. Residues: CASSLAASGRGLETQYF.

This chain joins TRBV6-6 and TRBJ2-3, with D possibly TRBD1 on 5 matching bases. Trimming removed 6 bases at V and 6 bases at J, with 13 bases between. This CDR3 is built from 13 residues. Germline loops: CDR1 MNHNY, CDR2 SVGAGI (reference sequence). CDR3: CASSRNPGDTQYF. The CDR3 DNA sequence: TGTGCCAGCAGCCGAAACCCAGGGGATACGCAGTATTTT.

The chain recombines TRBV18 with TRBJ2-4; D may be TRBD1 (6 bases). In germline, CDR1 is KGHSH, CDR2 LQKENI. The germline V and J ends were trimmed by 0 bases and 11 bases, with 14 bases remaining between them. The CDR3 consists of 14 residues. The CDR3 bases are TGTGCCAGCTCACCACCCAACGACAGGCACGTTCAGTACTTC. It specifies CASSPPNDRHVQYF. The full variable domain, its missing parts supplied by reference TRBV18 and TRBJ2-4, is NAGVMQNPRHLVRRRGQEARLRCSPMKGHSHVYWYRQLPEEGLKFMVYLQKENIIDESGMPKERFSAEFPKEGPSILRIQQVVRGDSAAYFCASSPPNDRHVQYFGAGTRLSVL.

This chain joins TRBV6-6 and TRBJ1-2; 8 bases are shared with TRBD1. Germline lookup yields CDR1 MNHNY and CDR2 SVGAGI (reference sequence). CDR3 length: 14 residues. Losses at the gene ends were 8 bases for V and 0 bases for J; bases not matched to a gene: 5. The DNA for the CDR3 is TGTGCCAGCTTGGGACAGGTTACTAACTATGGCTACACCTTC. Translation: CASLGQVTNYGYTF.

A single count supports this clone. This sequence joins TRBV7-3 and TRBJ2-1; no definite D call. The CDR3 has 15 residues. Germline loops: CDR1 SGHTA, CDR2 FQGTGA. V lost 3 bases and J lost 7, with 16 bases in between. DNA of the CDR3: TGTGCCAGCAGCTTCGGAAGTCATATCTCGAATGAGCAGTTCTTC. It yields the protein CASSFGSHISNEQFF.

The chain has TRBV6-1 and TRBJ2-5; 10 bases match TRBD1. This CDR3 has 15 residues. Trimming removed 11 bases from V and 5 bases from J; junction bases left unmatched: 14. The germline CDR1 and CDR2 sequences are MNHNS and SASEGT. The CDR3 bases are TGTGCCTCCCGACCGGGACAGGGGCAGGTGGAGACCCAGTACTTC. Its translation: CASRPGQGQVETQYF.

The chain combines TRBV9 with TRBJ2-3, with 14 nucleotides matching TRBD2. The junction had 8 bases not matched to a gene; V was cut back by 3 bases and J by 5 bases. Germline V lookup: CDR1 SGDLS, CDR2 YYNGEE. This CDR3 has 17 amino acids. The chain's CDR3 is CASSDWTSGGPRDTQYF. The CDR3 DNA is TGTGCCAGCAGCGACTGGACTAGCGGGGGGCCCCGAGATACGCAGTATTTT. Combining the CDR3 with reference TRBV9 and TRBJ2-3 gives the whole variable domain DSGVTQTPKHLITATGQRVTLRCSPRSGDLSVYWYQQSLDQGLQFLIQYYNGEERAKGNILERFSAQQFPDLHSELNLSSLELGDSALYFCASSDWTSGGPRDTQYFGPGTRLTVL.

For the CDR3, the DNA is TGTGCCAGCAGCCAAGATCACGGCACAGCCACCCAAGAGACCCAGTACTTC. This encodes CASSQDHGTATQETQYF. J is TRBJ2-5 and V is TRBV14, with D unclear. V was pared by 0 bases and J by 1 base, with 15 bases between. CDR1 is SGHDN, CDR2 FVKESK, per germline. The CDR3 is made up of 17 amino acids.

As to this clone: The same CDR3 arises from other DNA sequences in this sample as well. The CDR3 DNA is TGTGCCAGCAGCGCTAGTAGGCAAGAGACCCAGTACTTC. Protein sequence: CASSASRQETQYF. This chain connects TRBV9 to TRBJ2-5; D unclear. The V gene lost 3 bases and the J gene lost 2 bases, with 8 bases spanning the gap. Germline loops: CDR1 SGDLS, CDR2 YYNGEE. There are 13 residues in the CDR3. The complete variable domain, with remaining parts taken from reference TRBV9 and TRBJ2-5, reads DSGVTQTPKHLITATGQRVTLRCSPRSGDLSVYWYQQSLDQGLQFLIQYYNGEERAKGNILERFSAQQFPDLHSELNLSSLELGDSALYFCASSASRQETQYFGPGTRLLVL.

The chain joins TRBV6-5 to TRBJ1-2; TRBD1 aligns across 8 bases. This CDR3 is 14 amino acids long. The germline V gene encodes CDR1 MNHEY and CDR2 SVGAGI. The trim removed 6 bases at V and 8 bases at J, leaving 11 bases unmatched. CDR3 protein: CASSRQGKTSGYTF. DNA of the CDR3: TGTGCCAGCAGCCGACAGGGGAAAACGAGCGGCTACACCTTC.

The rearrangement links TRBV5-4 to TRBJ1-1; D gene uncertain. V gave up 4 bases and J gave up 8 bases, with 12 bases separating them. CDR3 size: 12 residues. Germline-derived CDR1 and CDR2 are SGHNT and YYREEE (reference sequence). The CDR3 is CASSAGGGEAFF. CDR3 DNA sequence: TGTGCCAGCAGCGCCGGCGGCGGGGAAGCTTTCTTT.

The chain is built from TRBV30 and TRBJ1-1, with D perhaps matching TRBD1 (6 bases). Trimming pared 6 bases from V and 6 bases from J, leaving 14 bases between. Germline CDR1 is GTSNPN and CDR2 is SVGIG (reference sequence). This CDR3 comprises 12 residues. The CDR3: CACTPQGAEAFF. Written as DNA, the CDR3 is TGTGCCTGCACCCCACAGGGAGCTGAAGCTTTCTTT.

V usage is TRBV9 and J usage is TRBJ2-2; TRBD2 matches at 10 bases. V was pared by 4 bases and J by 6 bases, with 6 bases of the junction left unmatched. This CDR3 contains 15 residues. Germline-derived CDR1 and CDR2 are SGDLS and YYNGEE. The CDR3 sequence: CASSFLAGGSGELFF. The CDR3 nucleotides read TGTGCCAGCAGCTTCTTAGCGGGGGGCTCCGGGGAGCTGTTTTTT. Looking up the rest from reference TRBV9 and TRBJ2-2 gives the full variable domain: DSGVTQTPKHLITATGQRVTLRCSPRSGDLSVYWYQQSLDQGLQFLIQYYNGEERAKGNILERFSAQQFPDLHSELNLSSLELGDSALYFCASSFLAGGSGELFFGEGSRLTVL.